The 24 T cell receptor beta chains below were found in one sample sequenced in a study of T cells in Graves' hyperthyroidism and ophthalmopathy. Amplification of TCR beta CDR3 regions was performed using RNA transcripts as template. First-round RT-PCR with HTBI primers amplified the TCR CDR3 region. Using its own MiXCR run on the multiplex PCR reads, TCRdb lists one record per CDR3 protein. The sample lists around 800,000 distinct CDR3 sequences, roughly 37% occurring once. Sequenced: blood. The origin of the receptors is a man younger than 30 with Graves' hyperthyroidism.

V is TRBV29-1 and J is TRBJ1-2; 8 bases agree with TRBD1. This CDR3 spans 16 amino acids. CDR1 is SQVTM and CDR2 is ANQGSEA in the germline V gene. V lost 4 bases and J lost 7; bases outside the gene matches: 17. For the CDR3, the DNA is TGCAGCGTTGGACCCTTGACAGGGGCACCCGGGGCTGGCTACACCTTC. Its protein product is CSVGPLTGAPGAGYTF.

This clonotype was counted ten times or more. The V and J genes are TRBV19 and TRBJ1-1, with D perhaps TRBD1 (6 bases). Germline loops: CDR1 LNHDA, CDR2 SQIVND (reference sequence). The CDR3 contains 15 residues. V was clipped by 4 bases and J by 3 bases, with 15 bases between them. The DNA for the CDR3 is TGTGCCAGTAGTACGGAGGGGGAAGGGCACACTGAAGCTTTCTTT. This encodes CASSTEGEGHTEAFF. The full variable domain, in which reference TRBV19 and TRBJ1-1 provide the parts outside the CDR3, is DGGITQSPKYLFRKEGQNVTLSCEQNLNHDAMYWYRQDPGQGLRLIYYSQIVNDFQKGDIAEGYSVSREKKESFPLTVTSAQKNPTAFYLCASSTEGEGHTEAFFGQGTRLTVV.

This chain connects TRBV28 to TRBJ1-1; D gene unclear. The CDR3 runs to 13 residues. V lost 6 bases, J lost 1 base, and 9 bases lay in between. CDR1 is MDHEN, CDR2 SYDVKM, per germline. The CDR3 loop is CASRGFRNTEAFF. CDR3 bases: TGTGCCAGCAGGGGGTTTAGGAACACTGAAGCTTTCTTT. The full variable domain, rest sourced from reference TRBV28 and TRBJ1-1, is DVKVTQSSRYLVKRTGEKVFLECVQDMDHENMFWYRQDPGLGLRLIYFSYDVKMKEKGDIPEGYSVSREKKERFSLILESASTNQTSMYLCASRGFRNTEAFFGQGTRLTVV.

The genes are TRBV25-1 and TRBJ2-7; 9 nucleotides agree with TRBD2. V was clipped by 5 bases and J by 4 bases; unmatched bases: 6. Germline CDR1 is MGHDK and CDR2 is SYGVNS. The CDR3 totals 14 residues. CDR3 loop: CASSYLAGMYEQYF. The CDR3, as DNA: TGTGCCAGCAGTTACCTAGCGGGGATGTACGAGCAGTACTTC.

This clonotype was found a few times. Here the CDR3 DNA reads TGTGCCAGCAGCCAAGGACTAGCGTTAGGGACCCAGTACTTC. Translated: CASSQGLALGTQYF. This sequence joins TRBV2 and TRBJ2-5; 9 bases are a match to TRBD2. The CDR3 runs 14 residues. Germline trimming cut 6 bases from V and 7 bases from J; bases unmatched to any gene: 9. The germline CDR1 and CDR2 sequences are SNHLY and FYNNEI.

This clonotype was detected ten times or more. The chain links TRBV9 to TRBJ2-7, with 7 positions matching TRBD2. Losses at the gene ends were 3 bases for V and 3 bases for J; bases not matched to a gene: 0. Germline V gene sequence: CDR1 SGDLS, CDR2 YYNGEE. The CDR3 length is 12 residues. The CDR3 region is CASSASGYEQYF. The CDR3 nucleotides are TGTGCCAGCAGCGCTAGCGGCTACGAGCAGTACTTC. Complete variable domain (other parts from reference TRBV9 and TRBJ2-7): DSGVTQTPKHLITATGQRVTLRCSPRSGDLSVYWYQQSLDQGLQFLIQYYNGEERAKGNILERFSAQQFPDLHSELNLSSLELGDSALYFCASSASGYEQYFGPGTRLTVT.

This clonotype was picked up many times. The CDR3 loop is CASSATGYNSPLHF. The DNA of the CDR3 is TGTGCCAGCAGCGCCACAGGATATAATTCACCCCTCCACTTT. The chain links TRBV9 to TRBJ1-6, with D tentatively TRBD1 (5 bases). From germline, CDR1 is SGDLS and CDR2 YYNGEE. CDR3 length equals 14 residues. Trimming stripped 3 bases from V and 4 bases from J, with 8 bases between.

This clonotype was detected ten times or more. This CDR3 is CASSRILNTEAFF. The CDR3 nucleotides read TGTGCCAGCAGTCGGATCTTGAACACTGAAGCTTTCTTT. The chain is built from TRBV12-3 or TRBV12-4 and TRBJ1-1; D is uncertain. The CDR3 is 13 amino acids. Between the trimmed V and J ends, which lost 5 bases and 0 bases, there was a span of 7 bases.

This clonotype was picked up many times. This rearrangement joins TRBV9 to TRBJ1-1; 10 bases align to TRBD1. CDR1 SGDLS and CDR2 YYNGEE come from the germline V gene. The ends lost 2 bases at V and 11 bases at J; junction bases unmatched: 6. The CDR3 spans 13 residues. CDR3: CASSVGTGAPAFF. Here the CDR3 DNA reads TGTGCCAGCAGCGTCGGGACAGGGGCGCCGGCTTTCTTT.

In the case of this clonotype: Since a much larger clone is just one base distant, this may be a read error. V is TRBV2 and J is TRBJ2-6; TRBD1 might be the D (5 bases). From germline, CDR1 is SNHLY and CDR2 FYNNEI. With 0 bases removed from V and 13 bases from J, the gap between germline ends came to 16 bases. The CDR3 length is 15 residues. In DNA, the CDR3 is TGTGCCAGCAGTGAAGCGGACACCCAAGGCAAAGTCCTGACTTTC. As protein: CASSEADTQGKVLTF. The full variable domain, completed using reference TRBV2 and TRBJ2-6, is EPEVTQTPSHQVTQMGQEVILRCVPISNHLYFYWYRQILGQKVEFLVSFYNNEISEKSEIFDDQFSVERPDGSNFTLKIRSTKLEDSAMYFCASSEADTQGKVLTFGAGSRLTVL.

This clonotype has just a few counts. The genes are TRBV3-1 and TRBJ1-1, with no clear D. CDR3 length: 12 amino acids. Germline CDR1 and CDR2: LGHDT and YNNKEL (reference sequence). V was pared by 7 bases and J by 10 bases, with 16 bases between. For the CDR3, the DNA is TGTGCCAGCACCGATGTGAACAATGGAGCTTTCTTT. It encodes CASTDVNNGAFF.

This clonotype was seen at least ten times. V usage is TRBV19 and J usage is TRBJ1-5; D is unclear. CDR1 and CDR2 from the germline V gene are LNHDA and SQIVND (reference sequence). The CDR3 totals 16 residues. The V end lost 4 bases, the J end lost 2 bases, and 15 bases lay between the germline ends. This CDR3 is CASSNTRTRGNQPQHF. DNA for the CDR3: TGTGCCAGTAGTAACACGCGAACACGGGGCAATCAGCCCCAGCATTTT.

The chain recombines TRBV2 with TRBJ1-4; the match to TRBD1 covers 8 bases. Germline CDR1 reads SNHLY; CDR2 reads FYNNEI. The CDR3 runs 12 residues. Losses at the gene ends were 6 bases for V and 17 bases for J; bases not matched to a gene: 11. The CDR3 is CASRDGQGGCFF. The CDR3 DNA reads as TGTGCCAGCAGGGATGGACAGGGTGGCTGTTTTTTT.

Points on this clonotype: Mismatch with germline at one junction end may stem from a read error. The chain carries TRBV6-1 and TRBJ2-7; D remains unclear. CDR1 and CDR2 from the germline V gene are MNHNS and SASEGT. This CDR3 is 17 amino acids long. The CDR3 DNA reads TGTGCCGGCAGTGACGGCTTCTTCGTCGGCGGCAGCTACGAGCAGTACTTC. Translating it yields CAGSDGFFVGGSYEQYF.

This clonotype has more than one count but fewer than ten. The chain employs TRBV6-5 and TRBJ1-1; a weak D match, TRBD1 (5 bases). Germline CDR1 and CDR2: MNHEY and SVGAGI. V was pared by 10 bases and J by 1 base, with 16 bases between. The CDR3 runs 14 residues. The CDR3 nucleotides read TGTGCCACCTTTTTACCGGGACCGAACACTGAAGCTTTCTTT. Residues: CATFLPGPNTEAFF.

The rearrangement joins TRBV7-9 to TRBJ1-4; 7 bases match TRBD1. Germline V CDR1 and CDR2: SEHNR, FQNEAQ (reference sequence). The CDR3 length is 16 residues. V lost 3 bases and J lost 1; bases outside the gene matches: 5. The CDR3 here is CASSFEWDRTNEKLFF. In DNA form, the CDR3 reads TGTGCCAGCAGCTTCGAGTGGGACAGAACTAATGAAAAACTGTTTTTT.

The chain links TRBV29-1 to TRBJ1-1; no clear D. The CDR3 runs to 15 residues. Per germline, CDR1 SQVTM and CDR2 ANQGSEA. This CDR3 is CSYSVESGRNTEAFF. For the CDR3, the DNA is TGCAGTTACTCTGTAGAATCGGGCCGGAACACTGAAGCTTTCTTT.

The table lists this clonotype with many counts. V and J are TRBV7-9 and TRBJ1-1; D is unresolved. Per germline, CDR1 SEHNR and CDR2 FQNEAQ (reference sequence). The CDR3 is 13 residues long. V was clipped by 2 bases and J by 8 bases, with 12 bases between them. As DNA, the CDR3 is TGTGCCAGCAGCTTACTCTTAGGCAACGAAGCTTTCTTT. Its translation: CASSLLLGNEAFF.

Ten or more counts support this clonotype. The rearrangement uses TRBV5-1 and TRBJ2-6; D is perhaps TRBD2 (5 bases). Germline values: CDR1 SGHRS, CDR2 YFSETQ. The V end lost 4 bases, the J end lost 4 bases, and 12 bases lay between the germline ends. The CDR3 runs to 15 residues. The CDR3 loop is CASSLRESGANVLTF. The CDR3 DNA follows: TGCGCCAGCAGCCTTAGGGAGTCCGGGGCCAACGTCCTGACTTTC.

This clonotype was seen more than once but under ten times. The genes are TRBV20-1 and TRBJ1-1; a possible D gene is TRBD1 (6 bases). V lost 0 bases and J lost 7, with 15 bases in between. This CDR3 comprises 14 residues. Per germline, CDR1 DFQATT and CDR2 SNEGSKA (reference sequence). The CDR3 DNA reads TGCAGTGCTAGAGATATGGGGGGAGGGGGTGAAGCTTTCTTT. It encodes CSARDMGGGGEAFF.

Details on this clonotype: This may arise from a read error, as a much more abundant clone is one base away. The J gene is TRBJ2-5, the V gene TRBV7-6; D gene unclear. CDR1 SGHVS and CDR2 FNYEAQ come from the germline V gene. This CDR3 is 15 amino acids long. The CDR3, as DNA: TGTGTCAGCAGCTTGGGTTGGGGTTGGCAAGAGACCCAGTACTTC. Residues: CVSSLGWGWQETQYF.

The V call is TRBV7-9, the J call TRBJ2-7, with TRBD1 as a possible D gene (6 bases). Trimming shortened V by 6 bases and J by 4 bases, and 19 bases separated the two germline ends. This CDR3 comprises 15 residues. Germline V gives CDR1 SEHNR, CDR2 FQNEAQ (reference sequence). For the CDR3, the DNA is TGTGCCAGCAGTCAGGAGTCCAGGGGATCGTACGAGCAGTACTTC. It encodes CASSQESRGSYEQYF. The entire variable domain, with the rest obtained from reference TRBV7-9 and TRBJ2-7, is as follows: DTGVSQNPRHKITKRGQNVTFRCDPISEHNRLYWYRQTLGQGPEFLTYFQNEAQLEKSRLLSDRFSAERPKGSFSTLEIQRTEQGDSAMYLCASSQESRGSYEQYFGPGTRLTVT.

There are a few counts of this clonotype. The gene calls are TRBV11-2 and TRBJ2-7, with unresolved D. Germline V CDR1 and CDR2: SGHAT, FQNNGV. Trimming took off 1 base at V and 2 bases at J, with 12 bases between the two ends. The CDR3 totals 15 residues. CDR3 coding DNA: TGTGCCAGCAGCTTAGCACACAGCCTAGCCTACGAGCAGTACTTC. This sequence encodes CASSLAHSLAYEQYF. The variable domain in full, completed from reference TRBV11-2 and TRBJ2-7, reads EAGVAQSPRYKIIEKRQSVAFWCNPISGHATLYWYQQILGQGPKLLIQFQNNGVVDDSQLPKDRFSAERLKGVDSTLKIQPAKLEDSAVYLCASSLAHSLAYEQYFGPGTRLTVT.

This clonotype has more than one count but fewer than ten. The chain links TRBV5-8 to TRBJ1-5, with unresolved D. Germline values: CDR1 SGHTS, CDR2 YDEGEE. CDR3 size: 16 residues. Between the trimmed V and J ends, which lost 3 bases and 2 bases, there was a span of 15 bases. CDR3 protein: CASSWGLLDGNQPQHF. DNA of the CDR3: TGTGCCAGCAGCTGGGGATTGTTGGACGGCAATCAGCCCCAGCATTTT. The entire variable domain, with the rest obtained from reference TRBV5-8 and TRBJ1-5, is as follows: EAGVTQSPTHLIKTRGQQATLRCSPISGHTSVYWYQQALGLGLQFLLWYDEGEERNRGNFPPRFSGRQFPNYSSELNVNALELEDSALYLCASSWGLLDGNQPQHFGDGTRLSIL.